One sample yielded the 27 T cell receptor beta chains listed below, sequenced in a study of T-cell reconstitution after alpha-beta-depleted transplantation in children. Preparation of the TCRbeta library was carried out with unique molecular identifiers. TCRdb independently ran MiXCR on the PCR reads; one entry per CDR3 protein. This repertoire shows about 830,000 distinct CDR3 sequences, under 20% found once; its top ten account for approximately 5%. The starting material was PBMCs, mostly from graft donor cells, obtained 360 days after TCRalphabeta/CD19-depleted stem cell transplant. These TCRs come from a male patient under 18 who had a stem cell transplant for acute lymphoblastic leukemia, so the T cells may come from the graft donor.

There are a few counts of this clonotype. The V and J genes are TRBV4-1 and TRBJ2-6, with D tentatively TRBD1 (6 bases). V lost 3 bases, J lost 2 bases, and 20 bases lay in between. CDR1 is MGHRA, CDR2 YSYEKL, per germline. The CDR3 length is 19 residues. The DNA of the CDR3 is TGCGCCAGCAGCCATTCCCCAGGGGTCCGGCTGGCTGGGGCCAACGTCCTGACTTTC. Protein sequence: CASSHSPGVRLAGANVLTF.

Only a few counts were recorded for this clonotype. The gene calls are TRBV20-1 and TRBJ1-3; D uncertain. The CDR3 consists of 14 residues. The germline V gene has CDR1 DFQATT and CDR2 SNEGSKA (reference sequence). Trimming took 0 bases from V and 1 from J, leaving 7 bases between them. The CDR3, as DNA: TGCAGTGCTAGAGATCTGAGTTCTGGAAACACCATATATTTT. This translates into CSARDLSSGNTIYF.

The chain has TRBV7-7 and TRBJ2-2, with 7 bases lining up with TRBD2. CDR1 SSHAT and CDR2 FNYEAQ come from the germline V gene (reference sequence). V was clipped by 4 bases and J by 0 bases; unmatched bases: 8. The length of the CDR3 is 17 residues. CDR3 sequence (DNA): TGTGCCAGCAGCTCCCTTAGCGGGCTCGCGAACACCGGGGAGCTGTTTTTT. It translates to CASSSLSGLANTGELFF.

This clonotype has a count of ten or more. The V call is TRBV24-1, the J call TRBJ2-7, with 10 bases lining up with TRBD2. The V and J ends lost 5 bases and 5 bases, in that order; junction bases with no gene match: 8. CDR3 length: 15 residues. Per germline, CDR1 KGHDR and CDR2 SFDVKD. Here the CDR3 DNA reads TGTGCCACCAGTGGAAGTCTAGCGGGAGAAGACGAGCAGTACTTC. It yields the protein CATSGSLAGEDEQYF.

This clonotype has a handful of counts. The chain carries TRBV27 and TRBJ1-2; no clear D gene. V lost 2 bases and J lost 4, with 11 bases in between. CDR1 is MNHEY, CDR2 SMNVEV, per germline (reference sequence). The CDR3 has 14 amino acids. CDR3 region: CASSLDGRPYGYTF. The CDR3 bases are TGTGCCAGCAGTTTAGATGGTCGGCCCTATGGCTACACCTTC.

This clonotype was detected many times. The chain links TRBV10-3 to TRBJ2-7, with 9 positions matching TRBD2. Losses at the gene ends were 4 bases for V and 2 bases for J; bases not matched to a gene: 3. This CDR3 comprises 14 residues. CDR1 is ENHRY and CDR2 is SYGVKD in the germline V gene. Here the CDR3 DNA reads TGTGCCATCAGTGTCGGCGGGAGGGCCTACGAGCAGTACTTC. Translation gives CAISVGGRAYEQYF.

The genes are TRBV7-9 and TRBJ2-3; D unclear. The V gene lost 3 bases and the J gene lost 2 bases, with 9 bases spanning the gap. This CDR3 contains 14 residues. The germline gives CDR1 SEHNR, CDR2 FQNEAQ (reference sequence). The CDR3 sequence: CASSFTVVTDTQYF. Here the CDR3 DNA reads TGTGCCAGCAGCTTCACGGTTGTCACAGATACGCAGTATTTT. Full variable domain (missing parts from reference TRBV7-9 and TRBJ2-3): DTGVSQNPRHKITKRGQNVTFRCDPISEHNRLYWYRQTLGQGPEFLTYFQNEAQLEKSRLLSDRFSAERPKGSFSTLEIQRTEQGDSAMYLCASSFTVVTDTQYFGPGTRLTVL.

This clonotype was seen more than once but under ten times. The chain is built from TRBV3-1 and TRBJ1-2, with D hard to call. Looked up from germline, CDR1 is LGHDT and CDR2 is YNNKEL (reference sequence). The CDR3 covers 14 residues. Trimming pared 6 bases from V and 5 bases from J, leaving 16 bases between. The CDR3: CASSRLGGRYGYTF. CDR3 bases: TGTGCCAGCAGTCGCCTGGGAGGGAGGTATGGCTACACCTTC.

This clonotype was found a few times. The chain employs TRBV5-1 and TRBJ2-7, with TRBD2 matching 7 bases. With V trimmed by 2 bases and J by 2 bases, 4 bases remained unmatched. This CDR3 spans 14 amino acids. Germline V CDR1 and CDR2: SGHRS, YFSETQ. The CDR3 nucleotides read TGCGCCAGCAGCTTCTCTAGCGGCGCCTACGAGCAGTACTTC. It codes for CASSFSSGAYEQYF.

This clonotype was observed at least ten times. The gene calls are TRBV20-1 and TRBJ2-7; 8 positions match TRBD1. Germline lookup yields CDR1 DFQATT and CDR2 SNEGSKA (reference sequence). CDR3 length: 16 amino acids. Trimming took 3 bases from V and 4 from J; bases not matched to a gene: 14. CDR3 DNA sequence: TGCAGTGCTAGGCCCACCCAGACAGGGGCCCCTTACGAGCAGTACTTC. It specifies CSARPTQTGAPYEQYF.

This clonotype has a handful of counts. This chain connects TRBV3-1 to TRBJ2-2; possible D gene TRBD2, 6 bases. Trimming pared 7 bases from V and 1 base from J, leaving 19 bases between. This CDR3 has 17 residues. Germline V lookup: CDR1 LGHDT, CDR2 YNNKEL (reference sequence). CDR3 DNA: TGTGCCAGCATCCGCCGAGGCGGGAACGGGAACACCGGGGAGCTGTTTTTT. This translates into CASIRRGGNGNTGELFF.

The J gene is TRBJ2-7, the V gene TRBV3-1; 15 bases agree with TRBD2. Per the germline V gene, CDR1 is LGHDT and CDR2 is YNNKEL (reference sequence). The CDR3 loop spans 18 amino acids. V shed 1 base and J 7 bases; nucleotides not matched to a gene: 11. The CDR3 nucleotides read TGTGCCAGCAGCCAAGTCGCTAGGACTAGCGGGAGGGCCGAGGAGCAGTACTTC. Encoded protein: CASSQVARTSGRAEEQYF.

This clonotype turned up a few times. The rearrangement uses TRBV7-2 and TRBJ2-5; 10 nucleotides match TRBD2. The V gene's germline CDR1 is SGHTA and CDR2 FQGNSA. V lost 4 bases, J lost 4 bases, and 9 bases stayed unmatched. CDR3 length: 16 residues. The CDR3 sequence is CASSSPLAGVGETQYF. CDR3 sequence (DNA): TGTGCCAGCAGCTCACCCCTAGCGGGAGTGGGAGAGACCCAGTACTTC.

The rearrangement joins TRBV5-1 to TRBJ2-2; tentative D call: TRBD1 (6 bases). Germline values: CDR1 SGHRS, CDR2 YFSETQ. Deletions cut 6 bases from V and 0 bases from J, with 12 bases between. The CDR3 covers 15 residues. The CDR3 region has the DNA TGCGCCAGCATACTTGGGACACCGAACACCGGGGAGCTGTTTTTT. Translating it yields CASILGTPNTGELFF.

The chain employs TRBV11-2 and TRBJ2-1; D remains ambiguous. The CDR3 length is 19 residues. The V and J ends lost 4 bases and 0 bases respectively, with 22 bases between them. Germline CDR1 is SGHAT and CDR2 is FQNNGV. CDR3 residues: CASSSRLGQRKLSYNEQFF. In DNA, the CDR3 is TGTGCCAGCAGCTCACGTCTCGGGCAGCGTAAACTCTCCTACAATGAGCAGTTCTTC.

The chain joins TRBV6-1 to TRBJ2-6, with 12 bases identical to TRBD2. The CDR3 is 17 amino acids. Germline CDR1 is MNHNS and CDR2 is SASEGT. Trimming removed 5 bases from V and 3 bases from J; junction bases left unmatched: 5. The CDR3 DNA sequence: TGTGCCAGCAGTCCTGAGACTAGCGGGGGTGGGGCCAACGTCCTGACTTTC. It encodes CASSPETSGGGANVLTF.

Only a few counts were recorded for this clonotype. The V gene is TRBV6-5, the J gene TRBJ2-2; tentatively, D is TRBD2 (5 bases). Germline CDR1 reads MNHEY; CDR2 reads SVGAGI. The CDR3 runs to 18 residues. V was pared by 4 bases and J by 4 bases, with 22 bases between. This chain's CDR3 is CASSSPSWGASTTGELFF. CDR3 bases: TGTGCCAGCAGTTCCCCATCTTGGGGAGCATCGACCACCGGGGAGCTGTTTTTT.

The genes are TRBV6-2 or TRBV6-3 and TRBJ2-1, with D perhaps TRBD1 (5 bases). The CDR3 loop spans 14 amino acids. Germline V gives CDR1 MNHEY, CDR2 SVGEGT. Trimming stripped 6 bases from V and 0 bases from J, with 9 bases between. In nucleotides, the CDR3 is TGTGCCAGCAGGACAGAGTCCTCCTACAATGAGCAGTTCTTC. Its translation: CASRTESSYNEQFF.

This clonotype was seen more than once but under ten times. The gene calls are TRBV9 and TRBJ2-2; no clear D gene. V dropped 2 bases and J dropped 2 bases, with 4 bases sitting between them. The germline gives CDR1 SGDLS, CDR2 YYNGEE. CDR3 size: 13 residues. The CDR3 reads CASSVYNTGELFF. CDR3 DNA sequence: TGTGCCAGCAGCGTGTACAACACCGGGGAGCTGTTTTTT.

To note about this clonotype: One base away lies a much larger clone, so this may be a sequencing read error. For the CDR3, the DNA is TGCGCCAGCAGCTTCCACAAGGGAGAGACCCAGTACTTC. This translates into CASSFHKGETQYF. The chain employs TRBV5-1 and TRBJ2-5; D remains unclear. V shed 2 bases and J shed 4 bases, with 9 bases lying between them. The CDR3 runs 13 residues. Germline V gene lookup returns CDR1 SGHRS and CDR2 YFSETQ.

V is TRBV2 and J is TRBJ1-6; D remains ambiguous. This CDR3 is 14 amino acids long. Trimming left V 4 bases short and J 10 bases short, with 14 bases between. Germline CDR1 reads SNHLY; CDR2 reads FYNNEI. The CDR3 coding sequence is TGTGCCAGCAGTGTCGAGGAGGTGATCTCACCCCTCCACTTT. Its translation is CASSVEEVISPLHF.

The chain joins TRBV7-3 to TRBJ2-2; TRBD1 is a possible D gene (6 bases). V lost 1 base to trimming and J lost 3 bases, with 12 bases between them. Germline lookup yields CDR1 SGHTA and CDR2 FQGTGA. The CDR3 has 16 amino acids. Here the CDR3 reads CASSLMGQQYTGELFF. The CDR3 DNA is TGTGCCAGCAGCTTAATGGGACAACAATACACCGGGGAGCTGTTTTTT.

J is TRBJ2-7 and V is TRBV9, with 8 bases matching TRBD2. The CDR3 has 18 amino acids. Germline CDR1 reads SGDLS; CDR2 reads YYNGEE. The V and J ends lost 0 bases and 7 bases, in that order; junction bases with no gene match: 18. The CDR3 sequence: CASSVVIPGSGGPSEQYF. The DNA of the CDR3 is TGTGCCAGCAGCGTAGTTATTCCCGGGTCGGGAGGGCCCTCGGAGCAGTACTTC.

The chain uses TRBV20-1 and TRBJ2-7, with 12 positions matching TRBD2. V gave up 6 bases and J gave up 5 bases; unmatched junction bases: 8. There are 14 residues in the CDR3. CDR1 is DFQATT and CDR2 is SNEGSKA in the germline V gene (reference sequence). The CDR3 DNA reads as TGCAGTGCCAGCACTAGCGGGAGGAGCAACGAGCAGTACTTC. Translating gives CSASTSGRSNEQYF.

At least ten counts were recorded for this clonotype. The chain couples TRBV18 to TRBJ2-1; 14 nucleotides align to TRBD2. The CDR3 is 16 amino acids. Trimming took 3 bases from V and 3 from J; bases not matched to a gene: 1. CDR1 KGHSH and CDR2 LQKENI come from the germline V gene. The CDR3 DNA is TGTGCCAGCTCACCTGGACTAGCGGGAGGCTACAATGAGCAGTTCTTC. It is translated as CASSPGLAGGYNEQFF.

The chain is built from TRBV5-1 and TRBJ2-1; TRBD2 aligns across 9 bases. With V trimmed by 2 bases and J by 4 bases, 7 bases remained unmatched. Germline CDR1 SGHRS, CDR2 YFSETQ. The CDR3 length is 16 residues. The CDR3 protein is CASSFAPSGIYNEQFF. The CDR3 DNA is TGCGCCAGCAGCTTTGCGCCTAGCGGGATATACAATGAGCAGTTCTTC.

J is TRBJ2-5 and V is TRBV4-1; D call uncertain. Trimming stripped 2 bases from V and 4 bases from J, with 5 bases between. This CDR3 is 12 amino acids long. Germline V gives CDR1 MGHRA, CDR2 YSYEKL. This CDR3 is CASSQPRETQYF. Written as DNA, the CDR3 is TGCGCCAGCAGCCAACCGCGAGAGACCCAGTACTTC.